This note documents a single TCR beta chain sequence. Its antigen is as yet unknown. Sequencing was performed with immunoSEQ multiplex PCR; in TCRdb, only in-frame clones are kept and a portion is missing. The repertoire holds about 1.4 million clones, with approximately 97% as singletons. This sample is drawn from a study of shared clonotypes between healthy human individuals. Whole-study results and caveats: Estimated richness values were generally larger in naive subsets than in memory subsets.

The CDR3 has 13 amino acids. The germline V and J ends were trimmed by 10 bases and 4 bases, with 15 bases remaining between them. Germline V CDR1 and CDR2: ENHRY, SYGVKD. The TCR sequence derives from a man aged 25-40 years in good health. The J gene is TRBJ2-3, the V gene TRBV10-3; the D gene is possibly TRBD2 (6 bases). The sequenced sample consisted of naive CD4+ T cells sorted from blood. Described subset: CD45RA+ positively selected. DNA for the CDR3: TGTGCCACCCAGGCTGGGACTGCAGATACGCAGTATTTT. Encoded protein: CATQAGTADTQYF.